This TCR beta chain was documented in a study of blood T cells in healthy people across ages. CDR1 is SGHAT, CDR2 FQNNGV, per germline. Trimming pared 5 bases from V and 6 bases from J, leaving 4 bases between. This CDR3 is built from 11 residues. PCR was performed a second time for about 7 to 12 cycles using a sample-barcoded 5' primer and a J-beta primer mix. From the 5' RACE reads, TCRdb called clonotypes with MiXCR, one entry per CDR3 protein. The data show approximately 600,000 distinct CDR3 sequences, with about 53% seen just once and over 30% held by the top ten. This rearrangement joins TRBV11-2 to TRBJ2-2; D uncertain. This clonotype originated in a man aged 55 to 70 in good health. Sequenced input: blood. For the CDR3, the DNA is TGTGCCAGCAGCCAGGCCGGGGAGCTGTTTTTT. It specifies CASSQAGELFF. The whole variable domain, remainder taken from reference TRBV11-2 and TRBJ2-2, is EAGVAQSPRYKIIEKRQSVAFWCNPISGHATLYWYQQILGQGPKLLIQFQNNGVVDDSQLPKDRFSAERLKGVDSTLKIQPAKLEDSAVYLCASSQAGELFFGEGSRLTVL.